This T cell receptor (beta chain) originates from a study of neurological immune-mediated disorders. Findings and caveats of the study: Across subjects, expanded clones had no CDR3 amino acid sequences in common, pointing to private repertoires in all groups. The repertoires of 18 of 34 multiple sclerosis patients fell into one related-CDR3 cluster (a possible signature) under phylogenetic grouping.

With 10-nucleotide random UMIs included, cDNA was synthesized by 5'RACE. Each CDR3 protein gets one entry after TCRdb re-called the 5' RACE reads with MiXCR. The table shows about 71,000 distinct CDR3 sequences, with 3% to 3.5% occurring only once. The starting material, 2 million PBMCs stored at -80 C, gave rise to the unsorted libraries. This clonotype was recorded at least ten times. Its target is not known. The CDR3 contains 15 residues. This TCR came from a man aged 35-49 years with multiple sclerosis. What was sequenced was PBMCs. This chain uses TRBV21-1 with TRBJ2-7; the table's D call TRBD1 went unverified against the DNA. TRBV21-1 is assigned pseudogene status. The CDR3 bases are TGTGCCACTCCCCGGGTCACAGGGCTATACTACGAGCAGTACTTC. Its protein is CATPRVTGLYYEQYF.